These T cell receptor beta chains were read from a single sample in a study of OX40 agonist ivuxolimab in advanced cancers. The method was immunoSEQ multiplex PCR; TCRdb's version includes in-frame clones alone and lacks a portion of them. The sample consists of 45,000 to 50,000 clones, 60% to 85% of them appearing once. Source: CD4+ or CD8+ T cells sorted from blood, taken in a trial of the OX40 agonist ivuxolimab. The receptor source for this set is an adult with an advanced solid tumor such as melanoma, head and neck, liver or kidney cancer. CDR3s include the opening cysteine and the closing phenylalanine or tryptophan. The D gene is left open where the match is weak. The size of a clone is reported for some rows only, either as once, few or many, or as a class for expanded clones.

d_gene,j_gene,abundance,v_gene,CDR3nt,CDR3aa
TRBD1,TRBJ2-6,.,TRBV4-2,TGTGCCAGCAGCCAAGCCAGGGCTTCAGGGGGAATAAGCTCTGGGGCCAACGTCCTGACTTTC,CASSQARASGGISSGANVLTF
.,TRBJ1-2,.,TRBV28,TGTGCCAGCAGGGGCGGACAGCCTGATCAAGCTAACTATGGCTACACCTTC,CASRGGQPDQANYGYTF
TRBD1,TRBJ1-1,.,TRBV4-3,TGCGCCAGCAGCTTCGGACAGGGTGAAGCTTTCTTT,CASSFGQGEAFF
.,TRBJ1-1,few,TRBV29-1,TGCAGCGTTGGGCCCCCTATTGGGGGCGCGAACACTGAAGCTTTCTTT,CSVGPPIGGANTEAFF
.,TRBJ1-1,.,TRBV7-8,TGTGCCAGCAGCTTAGGTTCCCTCAGGGTCACTGAAGCTTTCTTT,CASSLGSLRVTEAFF
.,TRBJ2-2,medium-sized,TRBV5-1,TGCGCCAGCAGCTTGAACAGACCTAGTAGAACCACCGGGGAGCTGTTTTTT,CASSLNRPSRTTGELFF
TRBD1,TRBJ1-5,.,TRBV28,TGTGCCAGCAGTTCCGGGACAGGGAGGCAGCCCCAGCATTTT,CASSSGTGRQPQHF
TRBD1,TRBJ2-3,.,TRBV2,TGTGCCAGCCAGGGGGCCGTTGGGATCACAGATACGCAGTATTTT,CASQGAVGITDTQYF
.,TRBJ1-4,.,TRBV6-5,TGTGCCAGCAGTTACTCGGGGAGACTAAATGAAAAACTGTTTTTT,CASSYSGRLNEKLFF
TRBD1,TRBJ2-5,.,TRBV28,TGTGCCAGCAGCACCTATGGACAGGGAAGGGGGGAGACCCAGTACTTC,CASSTYGQGRGETQYF
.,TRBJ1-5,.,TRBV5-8,TGTGCCAGCACCGTTCGGGGGGGAAATCAGCCCCAGCATTTT,CASTVRGGNQPQHF
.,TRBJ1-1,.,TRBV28,TGTGCCAGCAGTCGACGACGGATCACTGAAGCTTTCTTT,CASSRRRITEAFF
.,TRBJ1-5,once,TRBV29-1,TGCAGCGCCTCCGATGGTAGTAATAGCAATCAGCCCCAGCATTTT,CSASDGSNSNQPQHF
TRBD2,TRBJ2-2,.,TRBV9,TGTGCCAGCAGCGTAAGGACTAGCGGGGGCGGGGAGCTGTTTTTT,CASSVRTSGGGELFF
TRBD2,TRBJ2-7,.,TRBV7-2,TGTGCCAGCAGCCCGATGGCAGCGGGGGAGTCTGAGCAGTACTTC,CASSPMAAGESEQYF
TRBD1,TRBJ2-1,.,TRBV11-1,TGTGCCAGCAGCTCCAGGGGGCCGGGCAATGAGCAGTTCTTC,CASSSRGPGNEQFF
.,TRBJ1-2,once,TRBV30,TGTGCCTCGAGCGGCCGGGCATTCCTTTTC,CASSGRAFLF
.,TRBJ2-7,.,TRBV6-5,TGTGCCAGCAGTCCTGGCTCGTGGGAGCAGTACTTC,CASSPGSWEQYF
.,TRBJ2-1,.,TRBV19,TGTGCCAGTAGTATTGGGGGGACACTTGACAATGAGCAGTTCTTC,CASSIGGTLDNEQFF
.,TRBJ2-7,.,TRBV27,TGTGCCAGCAGTTTGACCTGGTCCTACGAGCAGTACTTC,CASSLTWSYEQYF
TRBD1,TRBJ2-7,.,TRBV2,TGTGCCAGCAGCCCCTTTGGGGACAGGGCTACCTACGAGCAGTACTTC,CASSPFGDRATYEQYF
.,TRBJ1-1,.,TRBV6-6,TGTGCCAGCAGCGGGGTTTCTGAAGCTTTCTTT,CASSGVSEAFF
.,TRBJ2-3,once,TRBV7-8,TGTGCCAGCAGCTTGGAGGGTTATTCTAGCACAGATACGCAGTATTTT,CASSLEGYSSTDTQYF
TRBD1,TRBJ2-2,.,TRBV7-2,TGTGCCAGCAGCCCCGGGACAGGGGGGAGGACCGGGGAGCTGTTTTTT,CASSPGTGGRTGELFF
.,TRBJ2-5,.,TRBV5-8,TGTGCCAGCAGCCTCCTGGGTTGGGAAGAGACCCAGTACTTC,CASSLLGWEETQYF
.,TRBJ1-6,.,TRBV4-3,TGCGCCAGCAGCCAAGTAGAGGATTCACCCCTCCACTTT,CASSQVEDSPLHF
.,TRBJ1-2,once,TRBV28,TGTGCCAGCAGTTTGCGACGGGTCCAGGGTGGCTACACCTTC,CASSLRRVQGGYTF
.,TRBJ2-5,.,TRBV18,TGTGCCAGCTCACCACACAACAGGGAGGGAGAGACCCAGTACTTC,CASSPHNREGETQYF
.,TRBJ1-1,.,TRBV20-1,TGCAGTGCTTCACGGAACACTGAAGCTTTCTTT,CSASRNTEAFF